These T cell receptor beta chains were read from a single sample in a study of control samples from healthy donors and cancer patients. The method was immunoSEQ multiplex PCR; TCRdb's version includes in-frame clones alone and lacks a portion of them. This table holds 350,000 to 450,000 clones, around 90% found once. Specimen: PBMCs. The receptors stem from a man aged 40-55 years with head and neck cancer. The CDR3 runs from the conserved cysteine through the conserved F or W. The D gene is left open where the match is weak. Clone size is stated in some rows and not others, as once, few, many or a class when expanded.

j_gene: TRBJ1-3
abundance: -
d_gene: -
v_gene: TRBV15
CDR3aa: CATSRARGAGNTIYF
CDR3nt: TGTGCCACCAGCAGAGCGCGAGGCGCTGGAAACACCATATATTTT

j_gene: TRBJ2-3
abundance: once
d_gene: -
v_gene: TRBV27
CDR3aa: CASSLGDTQYF
CDR3nt: TGTGCCAGCAGTTTAGGGGATACGCAGTATTTT

j_gene: TRBJ1-6
abundance: -
d_gene: TRBD1
v_gene: TRBV6-5
CDR3aa: CASKGQGRNSPLHF
CDR3nt: TGTGCCAGCAAAGGACAGGGCCGCAATTCACCCCTCCACTTT

j_gene: TRBJ2-2
abundance: -
d_gene: TRBD1
v_gene: TRBV9
CDR3aa: CASSVGQGASGGELFF
CDR3nt: TGTGCCAGCAGCGTGGGGCAGGGGGCATCGGGCGGGGAGCTGTTTTTT

j_gene: TRBJ2-7
abundance: -
d_gene: -
v_gene: TRBV2
CDR3aa: CASSEGGRSYEQYF
CDR3nt: TGTGCCAGCAGTGAGGGGGGGCGCTCCTACGAGCAGTACTTC

j_gene: TRBJ2-7
abundance: once
d_gene: TRBD1
v_gene: TRBV6-1
CDR3aa: CASRIPGQSYEQYF
CDR3nt: TGTGCCAGCAGGATACCGGGACAGTCCTACGAGCAGTACTTC

j_gene: TRBJ2-3
abundance: -
d_gene: -
v_gene: TRBV5-1
CDR3aa: CASSMTGTDTQYF
CDR3nt: TGCGCCAGCAGTATGACTGGCACAGATACGCAGTATTTT

j_gene: TRBJ2-2
abundance: -
d_gene: -
v_gene: TRBV5-6
CDR3aa: CASSFLAGPANTGELFF
CDR3nt: TGTGCCAGCAGCTTCTTGGCGGGGCCCGCGAACACCGGGGAGCTGTTTTTT

j_gene: TRBJ2-5
abundance: -
d_gene: -
v_gene: TRBV24-1
CDR3aa: CATSDGAGRQTQYF
CDR3nt: TGTGCCACCAGTGATGGGGCGGGGAGACAGACCCAGTACTTC

j_gene: TRBJ2-5
abundance: -
d_gene: TRBD2
v_gene: TRBV7-6
CDR3aa: CASSLGKGPLAGGSGETQYF
CDR3nt: TGTGCCAGCAGCTTAGGGAAGGGACCACTAGCGGGGGGCAGTGGAGAGACCCAGTACTTC

j_gene: TRBJ2-3
abundance: -
d_gene: -
v_gene: TRBV11-3
CDR3aa: CASSPEGDTQYF
CDR3nt: TGTGCCAGCAGTCCCGAAGGGGATACGCAGTATTTT

j_gene: TRBJ2-1
abundance: -
d_gene: TRBD2
v_gene: TRBV5-8
CDR3aa: CASSPRLAATYNEQFF
CDR3nt: TGTGCCAGCAGCCCCAGACTAGCGGCGACCTACAATGAGCAGTTCTTC

j_gene: TRBJ1-4
abundance: once
d_gene: -
v_gene: TRBV13
CDR3aa: CASSLQGGEKLFF
CDR3nt: TGTGCCAGCAGCTTACAGGGAGGGGAAAAACTGTTTTTT

j_gene: TRBJ2-7
abundance: -
d_gene: -
v_gene: TRBV15
CDR3aa: CATAEAGVHSYEQYF
CDR3nt: TGTGCCACCGCTGAGGCGGGTGTCCATTCCTACGAGCAGTACTTC

j_gene: TRBJ2-3
abundance: -
d_gene: TRBD2
v_gene: TRBV5-1
CDR3aa: CASSQRASGGPGDTQYF
CDR3nt: TGCGCCAGCAGCCAAAGGGCTAGCGGGGGACCGGGGGATACGCAGTATTTT

j_gene: TRBJ1-6
abundance: -
d_gene: TRBD1
v_gene: TRBV6-6
CDR3aa: CASSTGTGGSPLHF
CDR3nt: TGTGCCAGCAGTACGGGAACAGGGGGTTCACCCCTCCACTTT

j_gene: TRBJ1-5
abundance: -
d_gene: TRBD1
v_gene: TRBV19
CDR3aa: CASSVGQAYNQPQHF
CDR3nt: TGTGCCAGTAGTGTTGGACAGGCGTACAATCAGCCCCAGCATTTT

j_gene: TRBJ2-3
abundance: -
d_gene: -
v_gene: TRBV25-1
CDR3aa: CASTLGAHDTQYF
CDR3nt: TGTGCCAGCACCTTGGGGGCCCACGATACGCAGTATTTT

j_gene: TRBJ2-6
abundance: -
d_gene: -
v_gene: TRBV6-6
CDR3aa: CASSSSTGANVLTF
CDR3nt: TGTGCCAGCAGTTCCAGTACAGGGGCCAACGTCCTGACTTTC

j_gene: TRBJ1-4
abundance: -
d_gene: -
v_gene: TRBV5-1
CDR3aa: CASSLASGTRGEKLFF
CDR3nt: TGCGCCAGCAGCTTGGCGTCGGGGACTAGGGGCGAAAAACTGTTTTTT

j_gene: TRBJ2-5
abundance: -
d_gene: -
v_gene: TRBV5-4
CDR3aa: CASSLDRQGRETQYF
CDR3nt: TGTGCCAGCAGCTTGGATCGGCAGGGTAGGGAGACCCAGTACTTC

j_gene: TRBJ2-7
abundance: -
d_gene: -
v_gene: TRBV29-1
CDR3aa: CSVEGAGQNSYEQYF
CDR3nt: TGCAGCGTTGAAGGGGCCGGACAGAACTCCTACGAGCAGTACTTC

j_gene: TRBJ1-1
abundance: once
d_gene: -
v_gene: TRBV5-6
CDR3aa: CASSLDLTREAFF
CDR3nt: TGTGCCAGCAGCTTGGATCTCACAAGGGAAGCTTTCTTT

j_gene: TRBJ1-5
abundance: -
d_gene: -
v_gene: TRBV5-4
CDR3aa: CASSLGGRRDQPQHF
CDR3nt: TGTGCCAGCAGCTTGGGAGGGCGACGGGATCAGCCCCAGCATTTT